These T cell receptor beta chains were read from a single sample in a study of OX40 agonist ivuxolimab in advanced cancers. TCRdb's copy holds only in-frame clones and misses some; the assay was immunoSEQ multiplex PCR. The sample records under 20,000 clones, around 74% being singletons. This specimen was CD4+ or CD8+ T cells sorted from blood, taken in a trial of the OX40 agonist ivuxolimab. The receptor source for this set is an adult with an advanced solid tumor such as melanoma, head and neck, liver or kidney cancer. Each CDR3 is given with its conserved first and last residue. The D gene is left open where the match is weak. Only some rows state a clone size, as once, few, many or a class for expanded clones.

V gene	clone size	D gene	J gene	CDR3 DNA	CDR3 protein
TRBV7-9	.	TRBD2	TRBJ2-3	TGTGCCAGCAGCCCCAGCGGGAGTAGCACAGATACGCAGTATTTT	CASSPSGSSTDTQYF
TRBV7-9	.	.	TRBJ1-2	TGTGCCAGCAGCTTAGGGGGTTATGGCTACACCTTC	CASSLGGYGYTF
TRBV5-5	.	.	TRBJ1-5	TGTGCCAGCAGTCTAAGGGGGTATAGCAATCAGCCCCAGCATTTT	CASSLRGYSNQPQHF
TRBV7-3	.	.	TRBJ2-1	TGTGCCAGCAGCCCCGACGGAGGTCACTCCTACAATGAGCAGTTCTTC	CASSPDGGHSYNEQFF
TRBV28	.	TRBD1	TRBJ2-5	TGTGCCAGCAGACACGACAGGGGACAGAGATGGTACCAAGAGACCCAGTACTTC	CASRHDRGQRWYQETQYF
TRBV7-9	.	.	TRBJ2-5	TGTGCCAGCAGCCCGGATCGCCCAGAGACCCAGTACTTC	CASSPDRPETQYF
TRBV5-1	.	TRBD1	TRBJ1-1	TGCGCTAGCAGCCCGGGACAGAGTGAAGCTTTCTTT	CASSPGQSEAFF
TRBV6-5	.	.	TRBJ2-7	TGTGCCAGCAGTTACGCCAGGGAGTACGAGCAGTACTTC	CASSYAREYEQYF
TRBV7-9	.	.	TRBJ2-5	TGTGCCAGCAGCCCCCGGACGGGGGAGACCCAGTACTTC	CASSPRTGETQYF
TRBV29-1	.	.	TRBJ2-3	TGCAGCGTTGAAGATCAAGTCAGGGAGTCCACAGATACGCAGTATTTT	CSVEDQVRESTDTQYF
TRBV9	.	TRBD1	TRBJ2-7	TGTGCCAGCAGCGTGGGGACAGAACCCTCCTACGAGCAGTACTTC	CASSVGTEPSYEQYF
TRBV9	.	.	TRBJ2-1	TGTGCCAGCAGCGGAGGGGGAGACTACAATGAGCAGTTCTTC	CASSGGGDYNEQFF
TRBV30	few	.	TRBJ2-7	TGTGCCTGGACCGACAACTCCTACGAGCAGTACTTC	CAWTDNSYEQYF
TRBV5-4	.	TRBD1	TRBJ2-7	TGTGCCAGCAGCGTAGGACAGGGATTTACCTACGAGCAGTACTTC	CASSVGQGFTYEQYF
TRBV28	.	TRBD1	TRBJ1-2	TGTGCCAGCAGTTTAGGGGACAGGGACCTTTTCTATGGCTACACCTTC	CASSLGDRDLFYGYTF
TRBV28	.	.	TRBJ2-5	TGTGCCAGCAGTGCAGGGACGGACAGTCAAGAGACCCAGTACTTC	CASSAGTDSQETQYF
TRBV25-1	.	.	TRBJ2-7	TGTGCCAGCAGAGCGGGACATGCTCAGGAGCAGTACTTC	CASRAGHAQEQYF
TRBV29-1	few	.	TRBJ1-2	TGCAGCGTTGACACCGGCTACACCTTC	CSVDTGYTF
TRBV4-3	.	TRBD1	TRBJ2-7	TGCGCCAGCAGCCAATACAGGGGCTCCTACGAGCAGTACTTC	CASSQYRGSYEQYF
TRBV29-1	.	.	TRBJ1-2	TGCAGCGTTGAAGATCTCGGGGTTGGCTATGGCTACACCTTC	CSVEDLGVGYGYTF
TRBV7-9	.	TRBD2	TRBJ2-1	TGTGCCAGCAGCTCAGGGACTAGCGGATATGAGCAGTTCTTC	CASSSGTSGYEQFF
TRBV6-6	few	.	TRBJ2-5	TGTGCCAGCAGGCCCCCCCAGGGGTTGGAGACCCAGTACTTC	CASRPPQGLETQYF
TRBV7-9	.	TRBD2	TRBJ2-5	TGTGCCAGCAGCTTAACAACACCGACTAGCGGGCGCCGTCGGAAGACCCAGTACTTC	CASSLTTPTSGRRRKTQYF
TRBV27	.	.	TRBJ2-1	TGTGCCAGCAGTTGGTCGGGAAATGAGCAGTTCTTC	CASSWSGNEQFF
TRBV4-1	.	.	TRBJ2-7	TGCGCCAGCAGCCAAGATCGAGCGGTGTACGACGTCTACGAGCAGTACTTC	CASSQDRAVYDVYEQYF
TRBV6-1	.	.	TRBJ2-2	TGTGCCAGCAGTGAAGTGACTGGGGGCGGAAACACCGGGGAGCTGTTTTTT	CASSEVTGGGNTGELFF
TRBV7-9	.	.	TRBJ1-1	TGTGCCAGCAGCCCCACGACCCGAAGGGGCACTGAAGCTTTCTTT	CASSPTTRRGTEAFF
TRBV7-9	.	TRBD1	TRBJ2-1	TGTGCCAGCAGCATCGGGACAGGGGTTAGGAATGAGCAGTTCTTC	CASSIGTGVRNEQFF
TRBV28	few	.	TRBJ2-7	TGTGCCAGCAGTTTCGAATCAGGGGCCTCCTACGAGCAGTACTTC	CASSFESGASYEQYF
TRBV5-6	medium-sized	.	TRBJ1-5	TGTGCCAGCAGCTTGAGGCGGGTCAATCAGCCCCAGCATTTT	CASSLRRVNQPQHF
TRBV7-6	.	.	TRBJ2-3	TGTGCCAGCAGCTTAGGGCCGACTCTAGTAGGGACAGATACGCAGTATTTT	CASSLGPTLVGTDTQYF
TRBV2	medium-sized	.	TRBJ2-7	TGTGCCAGCAGTGAAAACGCCGGCTACGAGCAGTACTTC	CASSENAGYEQYF
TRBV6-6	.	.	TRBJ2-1	TGTGCCAGCGCCCTCAGGACAGACAATGAGCAGTTCTTC	CASALRTDNEQFF
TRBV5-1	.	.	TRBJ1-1	TGCGCCAGCAGCTGGGGGGTTGGCCCGAACACTGAAGCTTTCTTT	CASSWGVGPNTEAFF
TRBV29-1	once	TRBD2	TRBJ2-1	TGCAGCGTTGATTTGTTTAGCGGGACCGGAAGCTCCTACAATGAGCAGTTCTTC	CSVDLFSGTGSSYNEQFF
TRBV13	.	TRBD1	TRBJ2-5	TGTGCCAGCAGCTTAATCCCCACCGGACAGGTCTCTCCGGAGACCCAGTACTTC	CASSLIPTGQVSPETQYF
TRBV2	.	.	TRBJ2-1	TGTGCCAGCGACCTGGGGCGGTACACCTACAATGAGCAGTTCTTC	CASDLGRYTYNEQFF
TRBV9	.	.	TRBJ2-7	TGTGCCAGCAGCGTAGGGAACGGTCCCTACGAGCAGTACTTC	CASSVGNGPYEQYF
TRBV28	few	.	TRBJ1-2	TGTGCCAGCAGTTTAAGGCCTACAGGGAACTATGGCTACACCTTC	CASSLRPTGNYGYTF
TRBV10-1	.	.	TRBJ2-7	TGCGCCAGCAGTGAGGAGGGAAGCCCCGAGCAGTACTTC	CASSEEGSPEQYF